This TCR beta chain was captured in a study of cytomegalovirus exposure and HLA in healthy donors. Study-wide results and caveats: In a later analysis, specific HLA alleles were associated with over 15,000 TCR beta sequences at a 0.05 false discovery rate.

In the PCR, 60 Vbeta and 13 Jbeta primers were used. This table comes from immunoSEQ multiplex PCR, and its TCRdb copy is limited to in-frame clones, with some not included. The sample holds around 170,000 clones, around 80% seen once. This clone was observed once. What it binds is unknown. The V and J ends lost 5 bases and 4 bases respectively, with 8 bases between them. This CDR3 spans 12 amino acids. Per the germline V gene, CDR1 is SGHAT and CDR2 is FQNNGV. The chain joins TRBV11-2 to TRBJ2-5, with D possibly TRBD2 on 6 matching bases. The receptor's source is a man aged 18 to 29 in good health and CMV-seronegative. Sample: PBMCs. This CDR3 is CASSRGTETQYF. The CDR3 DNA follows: TGTGCCAGCAGCCGGGGGACAGAGACCCAGTACTTC.